This TCR beta chain came from a study of blood T cell repertoires in COVID-19. Study information: Italy, Spain and the United States were the sources of the convalescent and acute COVID-19 samples. Nucleic acid was either cDNA or gDNA, and it came from T cells, B-cell-depleted T cells, or PBMCs.

In the study's own analysis: Reference gene primer amplification gave estimated nucleated cell counts. Assay used: immunoSEQ multiplex PCR; TCRdb lists only in-frame clones, some missing. V, J and clone size are those of that table, while D and trimming were read from the DNA. Seen here are about 99,000 clones, about 80% observed once, and the top ten hold over 10%. Sequenced input: peripheral blood. The origin of this receptor is a human donor in a cohort sampled during active or convalescent COVID-19.

DNA of the CDR3: TGCGCCAGCAGCTTGGCCGGGACAGGGGTCCAAGAGACCCAGTACTTC. Encoded protein: CASSLAGTGVQETQYF. V gene TRBV5-1 combines with J gene TRBJ2-5; 10 nucleotides align to TRBD1. Losses at the gene ends were 0 bases for V and 1 base for J; bases not matched to a gene: 3. This CDR3 spans 16 amino acids. The germline V gene encodes CDR1 SGHRS and CDR2 YFSETQ.